This passage covers 29 T cell receptor beta chains from one sample sequenced in a study of T-cell memory formation after mild COVID-19. In TCRdb, the 5' RACE reads were re-called with MiXCR into one record per CDR3 protein. The top ten hold around 9.5% of the sample, which has about 430,000 distinct CDR3 sequences, around 24% seen once. Sequenced sample: PBMCs or a T cell subset sorted from them (not recorded which). The source is an adult woman who had mild COVID-19 (a few samples of this study predate the infection). Cell type and time point are not known.

This clonotype was seen a handful of times. This chain connects TRBV20-1 to TRBJ2-2; perhaps TRBD1 as D (6 bases). Germline values: CDR1 DFQATT, CDR2 SNEGSKA (reference sequence). CDR3 length equals 15 residues. The germline V and J ends were trimmed by 0 bases and 1 base, with 9 bases remaining between them. In DNA, the CDR3 is TGCAGTGCTAGAGAGGGACACCTGAACACCGGGGAGCTGTTTTTT. As protein: CSAREGHLNTGELFF.

This clonotype was counted between two and nine times. The chain links TRBV30 to TRBJ1-2; D is possibly TRBD1 (6 bases). V lost 6 bases to trimming and J lost 5 bases, with 19 bases between them. The CDR3 is made up of 14 amino acids. Looked up from germline, CDR1 is GTSNPN and CDR2 is SVGIG (reference sequence). CDR3 nucleotide sequence: TGTGCCTGTAAATTCAGGGGCCGGGAATATGGCTACACCTTC. Translating gives CACKFRGREYGYTF.

The V and J genes are TRBV4-3 and TRBJ2-3; the D gene is possibly TRBD1 (6 bases). Germline V gene data show CDR1 as LGHNA and CDR2 as YSLEER. V was pared by 3 bases and J by 4 bases, with 8 bases between. This CDR3 has 13 residues. CDR3 nucleotides: TGCGCCAGCAGCCATAACAGGGCAGATACGCAGTATTTT. Translated, it gives CASSHNRADTQYF.

In this sample, this clonotype turned up a few times. The CDR3 sequence: CASRLDGTWGRALHF. The CDR3 DNA is TGTGCCAGCAGGTTGGACGGTACGTGGGGTCGAGCCCTCCACTTT. The chain joins TRBV27 to TRBJ1-6; D is unresolved. Germline lookup yields CDR1 MNHEY and CDR2 SMNVEV (reference sequence). CDR3 length equals 15 residues. V lost 6 bases, J lost 14 bases, and 23 bases lay in between.

V usage is TRBV7-2 and J usage is TRBJ2-3, with D perhaps TRBD2 (6 bases). V lost 5 bases to trimming and J lost 6 bases, with 6 bases between them. The CDR3 totals 11 residues. The germline CDR1 and CDR2 sequences are SGHTA and FQGNSA. The CDR3 DNA sequence: TGTGCCAGCAGCGCGGGGGATACGCAGTATTTT. Its translation is CASSAGDTQYF.

The CDR3 DNA is TGTGCCAGCAGCTTGCTACAGGGGTCGGTAATCAATGAGCAGTTCTTC. It translates to CASSLLQGSVINEQFF. The chain has TRBV7-9 and TRBJ2-1; TRBD1 aligns across 7 bases. The V gene's germline CDR1 is SEHNR and CDR2 FQNEAQ (reference sequence). This CDR3 contains 16 residues. Trimming cost V 3 bases and J 6 bases; bases outside gene matches: 11.

This clonotype was recorded a few times. This sequence joins TRBV6-5 and TRBJ1-5; no clear D gene. This CDR3 has 16 amino acids. Germline V CDR1 and CDR2: MNHEY, SVGAGI. V was clipped by 5 bases and J by 1 base, with 15 bases between them. CDR3 DNA sequence: TGTGCCAGCAGTAACAAGGGTATCGGCAGCAATCAGCCCCAGCATTTT. Translating it yields CASSNKGIGSNQPQHF.

The CDR3: CASSLAATYEQFF. DNA of the CDR3: TGTGCCAGCAGCTTAGCGGCCACTTATGAGCAGTTCTTC. The J gene is TRBJ2-1, the V gene TRBV7-9; D uncertain. The CDR3 loop spans 13 amino acids. Germline V gene lookup returns CDR1 SEHNR and CDR2 FQNEAQ (reference sequence). V dropped 0 bases and J dropped 8 bases, with 8 bases sitting between them.

This chain uses TRBV11-2 with TRBJ2-4; 10 positions match TRBD2. V dropped 1 base and J dropped 10; count of bases not matched to a gene: 10. CDR3 length equals 16 residues. CDR1 is SGHAT, CDR2 FQNNGV, per germline. The CDR3 spells CASSLGTSGEPGIQYF. The CDR3 DNA reads TGTGCCAGCAGCTTAGGAACTAGCGGGGAACCAGGGATTCAGTACTTC. Full variable domain (rest looked up from reference TRBV11-2 and TRBJ2-4): EAGVAQSPRYKIIEKRQSVAFWCNPISGHATLYWYQQILGQGPKLLIQFQNNGVVDDSQLPKDRFSAERLKGVDSTLKIQPAKLEDSAVYLCASSLGTSGEPGIQYFGAGTRLSVL.

There are a few counts of this clonotype. The chain has TRBV7-2 and TRBJ2-3; 9 nucleotides agree with TRBD2. The CDR3 is 16 residues long. The germline gives CDR1 SGHTA, CDR2 FQGNSA. V shed 5 bases and J 0 bases; nucleotides not matched to a gene: 6. DNA for the CDR3: TGTGCCAGCAGCCACCCGCGGGGGGGAAGCACAGATACGCAGTATTTT. It specifies CASSHPRGGSTDTQYF.

The rearrangement joins TRBV24-1 to TRBJ2-3, with 8 bases aligning to TRBD1. V shed 7 bases, J shed 4 bases, and the junction held 12 bases outside the gene matches. The CDR3 has 16 amino acids. Germline assignment: CDR1 KGHDR and CDR2 SFDVKD. The CDR3 region is CATSGRQGSFADTQYF. The CDR3 bases are TGTGCCACCAGCGGACGACAGGGGAGCTTCGCAGATACGCAGTATTTT.

This clonotype appeared a few times. The J gene is TRBJ2-1, the V gene TRBV12-3 or TRBV12-4; possibly TRBD1 or TRBD2 for D (5 bases each). The CDR3 contains 13 residues. V was shortened by 2 bases and J by 8 bases, with 10 bases between the two germline ends. The DNA of the CDR3 is TGTGCCAGCAGTTTAAAAGGGGACGATGAGCAGTTCTTC. Its translation is CASSLKGDDEQFF.

This clonotype was picked up a small number of times. The rearrangement links TRBV7-3 to TRBJ2-3; D is uncertain. This CDR3 spans 13 amino acids. The V and J ends lost 0 bases and 5 bases respectively, with 6 bases between them. Germline V gene data show CDR1 as SGHTA and CDR2 as FQGTGA. In DNA form, the CDR3 reads TGTGCCAGCAGCTTAACCAAACTAGATACGCAGTATTTT. This encodes CASSLTKLDTQYF. Looking up the rest from reference TRBV7-3 and TRBJ2-3 gives the full variable domain: GAGVSQTPSNKVTEKGKYVELRCDPISGHTALYWYRQSLGQGPEFLIYFQGTGAADDSGLPNDRFFAVRPEGSVSTLKIQRTERGDSAVYLCASSLTKLDTQYFGPGTRLTVL.

The rearrangement uses TRBV20-1 and TRBJ2-5, with D unresolved. This CDR3 region has 14 residues. The V end lost 2 bases, the J end lost 10 bases, and 20 bases lay between the germline ends. CDR1 and CDR2 from the germline V gene are DFQATT and SNEGSKA (reference sequence). The CDR3 reads CSARITRGLKIQYF. The DNA for the CDR3 is TGCAGTGCTAGAATCACGCGAGGCCTGAAGATCCAGTACTTC.

The chain carries TRBV20-1 and TRBJ2-1; no definite D call. Trimming left V 1 base short and J 6 bases short, with 4 bases between. This CDR3 spans 11 amino acids. Germline assignment: CDR1 DFQATT and CDR2 SNEGSKA (reference sequence). DNA of the CDR3: TGCAGTGCTAGAGGACTCAATGAGCAGTTCTTC. Protein product: CSARGLNEQFF.

The chain combines TRBV12-3 or TRBV12-4 with TRBJ1-2; TRBD1 might be the D (5 bases). V was clipped by 6 bases and J by 3 bases, with 17 bases between them. The CDR3 contains 15 residues. The CDR3 nucleotides read TGTGCCAGCAGCCTTAACCGGGACCCATACTATGGCTACACCTTC. This gives the protein CASSLNRDPYYGYTF.

This clonotype was seen only a few times. This sequence joins TRBV11-3 and TRBJ2-5, with 8 bases identical to TRBD2. With V trimmed by 3 bases and J by 0 bases, 3 bases remained unmatched. The CDR3 has 15 amino acids. CDR1 and CDR2 (germline): SGHNT, YENEEA. Here the CDR3 reads CASSFETSDQETQYF. CDR3 bases: TGTGCCAGCAGCTTTGAGACTAGCGACCAAGAGACCCAGTACTTC.

The chain employs TRBV6-6 and TRBJ2-7; a possible D gene is TRBD1 (6 bases). Germline V gives CDR1 MNHNY, CDR2 SVGAGI (reference sequence). Trimming took off 4 bases at V and 10 bases at J, with 11 bases between the two ends. The CDR3 runs to 11 residues. The CDR3, as DNA: TGTGCCAGCAGTTTGAACAGGGACCAGTACTTC. Amino acid sequence: CASSLNRDQYF.

The chain carries TRBV20-1 and TRBJ2-7; 10 positions agree with TRBD2. Germline V gives CDR1 DFQATT, CDR2 SNEGSKA (reference sequence). This CDR3 is 16 amino acids long. With 5 bases clipped from V and 9 bases from J, the junction kept 19 bases outside the gene matches. The CDR3 DNA sequence: TGCAGTGCTGGCCTCCCCCGGGCTAGCGGGAGTAGTGGGCAGTACTTC. It specifies CSAGLPRASGSSGQYF.

The J gene is TRBJ2-3, the V gene TRBV20-1; maybe TRBD2 (5 bases). This CDR3 is 13 amino acids long. Between the trimmed V and J ends, which lost 6 bases and 0 bases, there was a span of 10 bases. Germline lookup yields CDR1 DFQATT and CDR2 SNEGSKA (reference sequence). The CDR3 bases are TGCAGTGCCCGGAGGTCTAGCACAGATACGCAGTATTTT. It specifies CSARRSSTDTQYF.

This rearrangement joins TRBV12-3 or TRBV12-4 to TRBJ1-1; 8 bases map to TRBD1. The ends lost 6 bases at V and 3 bases at J; junction bases unmatched: 6. The CDR3 extends over 14 amino acids. CDR3 loop: CASRGQGAHTEAFF. The DNA of the CDR3 is TGTGCCAGCAGAGGCCAGGGGGCGCACACTGAAGCTTTCTTT.

This rearrangement joins TRBV18 to TRBJ2-7; 12 bases are a match to TRBD2. V lost 5 bases, J lost 5 bases, and 4 bases stayed unmatched. The germline V gene has CDR1 KGHSH and CDR2 LQKENI. The CDR3 sequence is 14 residues long. This chain's CDR3 is CASSGTSGRDEQYF. The CDR3 DNA reads as TGTGCCAGCTCAGGGACTAGCGGGCGGGACGAGCAGTACTTC.

This clonotype has just a few counts. V gene TRBV7-2 combines with J gene TRBJ2-1; the D is unclear. The CDR3 covers 14 residues. Germline CDR1 reads SGHTA; CDR2 reads FQGNSA. V gave up 3 bases and J gave up 0 bases, with 6 bases separating them. CDR3 in amino acids: CASSFYNSYNEQFF. The CDR3 coding sequence is TGTGCCAGCAGCTTCTACAACTCCTACAATGAGCAGTTCTTC.

CDR3 in DNA: TGCGCCAGCTCCACTGTAGGCAGCGGGGGGGCCAGGGGCACAGATACGCAGTATTTT. Protein: CASSTVGSGGARGTDTQYF. This chain connects TRBV5-1 to TRBJ2-3; 10 bases agree with TRBD2. The CDR3 has 19 residues. Germline-derived CDR1 and CDR2 are SGHRS and YFSETQ. The trim removed 7 bases at V and 1 base at J, leaving 18 bases unmatched.

The rearrangement joins TRBV7-2 to TRBJ1-2, with 7 bases identical to TRBD1. CDR1 is SGHTA and CDR2 is FQGNSA in the germline V gene. The CDR3 sequence is 17 residues long. V was clipped by 4 bases and J by 6 bases; unmatched bases: 17. In DNA, the CDR3 is TGTGCCAGCAGCTCGCACCGTATCCGACAGGGCCCGAATGGCTACACCTTC. It codes for CASSSHRIRQGPNGYTF.

This clonotype was counted ten times or more. V usage is TRBV14 and J usage is TRBJ2-5; the match to TRBD1 covers 9 bases. CDR1 SGHDN and CDR2 FVKESK come from the germline V gene. This CDR3 is built from 14 residues. V dropped 4 bases and J dropped 5; count of bases not matched to a gene: 5. The CDR3 is CASSRNRGQETQYF. DNA of the CDR3: TGTGCCAGCAGCCGAAACAGGGGGCAGGAGACCCAGTACTTC. Full variable domain (remainder filled in from reference TRBV14 and TRBJ2-5): EAGVTQFPSHSVIEKGQTVTLRCDPISGHDNLYWYRRVMGKEIKFLLHFVKESKQDESGMPNNRFLAERTGGTYSTLKVQPAELEDSGVYFCASSRNRGQETQYFGPGTRLLVL.

V is TRBV20-1 and J is TRBJ1-5, with TRBD1 matching over 8 bases. The germline CDR1 and CDR2 sequences are DFQATT and SNEGSKA (reference sequence). CDR3 size: 16 residues. V lost 0 bases, J lost 3 bases, and 7 bases stayed unmatched. CDR3: CSARDPTGDYNQPQHF. The CDR3, as DNA: TGCAGTGCTAGAGATCCGACAGGGGACTACAATCAGCCCCAGCATTTT.

This chain uses TRBV7-2 with TRBJ1-6, with a tentative D call TRBD1 (6 bases). CDR1 and CDR2 from the germline V gene are SGHTA and FQGNSA. CDR3 length: 15 amino acids. V was trimmed by 6 bases and J by 9 bases, leaving 18 bases between them. The CDR3 is CASRPQGGGGSPLHF. The CDR3 region has the DNA TGTGCCAGCAGACCACAGGGCGGCGGGGGTTCACCCCTCCACTTT.

The rearrangement links TRBV2 to TRBJ2-7; 9 bases agree with TRBD1. In germline, CDR1 is SNHLY, CDR2 FYNNEI. The junction had 5 bases not matched to a gene; V was cut back by 6 bases and J by 2 bases. The CDR3 runs 14 residues. The CDR3 region is CASRSGTGTYEQYF. The CDR3 nucleotides are TGTGCCAGCAGATCCGGGACAGGGACCTACGAGCAGTACTTC. The entire variable domain, with the rest obtained from reference TRBV2 and TRBJ2-7, is as follows: EPEVTQTPSHQVTQMGQEVILRCVPISNHLYFYWYRQILGQKVEFLVSFYNNEISEKSEIFDDQFSVERPDGSNFTLKIRSTKLEDSAMYFCASRSGTGTYEQYFGPGTRLTVT.